This T cell receptor (beta chain) was retrieved from a study of blood T cell repertoires in COVID-19. Profiling relied on immunoSEQ multiplex PCR, and the TCRdb table lists in-frame clones only, not all of them. The table has approximately 210,000 clones, about 88% seen once. Germline trimming cut 9 bases from V and 4 bases from J; bases unmatched to any gene: 8. Germline V gene data show CDR1 as MGHDK and CDR2 as SYGVNS. The CDR3 has 13 amino acids. This chain connects TRBV25-1 to TRBJ2-7; 8 bases line up with TRBD1. Input material: peripheral blood. The sequence was collected from a man in his 70s with acute or convalescent COVID-19. The CDR3 region is CASRGQGAYEQYF. CDR3 DNA: TGTGCCAGTCGGGGGCAGGGGGCTTACGAGCAGTACTTC.